This T cell receptor (beta chain) is from a study of cytomegalovirus exposure and HLA in healthy donors. The PCR employed 60 Vbeta primers together with 13 Jbeta primers. Sequencing used immunoSEQ multiplex PCR; TCRdb keeps in-frame clones, though not all of them. The sample carries fewer than 200,000 clones, about 81% recorded once. The count of this clone is one. Germline values: CDR1 SGHAT, CDR2 FQNNGV. The length of the CDR3 is 15 residues. V was pared by 3 bases and J by 8 bases, with 17 bases between. This TCR came from a girl aged 5 to 17 in good health and CMV-seropositive. The chain recombines TRBV11-2 with TRBJ1-3, with D uncertain. The sequenced material came from PBMCs. The CDR3 DNA is TGTGCCAGCAGCTTGGAGGGTGGGGTTTATGACACCATATATTTT. Its protein product is CASSLEGGVYDTIYF.